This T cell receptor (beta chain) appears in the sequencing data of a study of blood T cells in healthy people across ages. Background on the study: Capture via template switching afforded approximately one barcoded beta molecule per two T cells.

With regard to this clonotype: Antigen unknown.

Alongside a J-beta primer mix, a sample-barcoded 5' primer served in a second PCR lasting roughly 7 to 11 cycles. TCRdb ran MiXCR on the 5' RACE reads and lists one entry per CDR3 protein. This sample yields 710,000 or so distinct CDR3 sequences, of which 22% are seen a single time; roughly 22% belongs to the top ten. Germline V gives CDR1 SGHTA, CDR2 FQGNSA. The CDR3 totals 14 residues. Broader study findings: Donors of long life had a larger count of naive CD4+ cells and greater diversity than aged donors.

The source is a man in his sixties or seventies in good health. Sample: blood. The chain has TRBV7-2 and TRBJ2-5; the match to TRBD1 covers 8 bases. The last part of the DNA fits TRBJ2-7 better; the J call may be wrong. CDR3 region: CASKRTGPSYEQYF. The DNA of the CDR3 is TGTGCCAGCAAACGGACAGGGCCATCCTACGAGCAGTACTTC.